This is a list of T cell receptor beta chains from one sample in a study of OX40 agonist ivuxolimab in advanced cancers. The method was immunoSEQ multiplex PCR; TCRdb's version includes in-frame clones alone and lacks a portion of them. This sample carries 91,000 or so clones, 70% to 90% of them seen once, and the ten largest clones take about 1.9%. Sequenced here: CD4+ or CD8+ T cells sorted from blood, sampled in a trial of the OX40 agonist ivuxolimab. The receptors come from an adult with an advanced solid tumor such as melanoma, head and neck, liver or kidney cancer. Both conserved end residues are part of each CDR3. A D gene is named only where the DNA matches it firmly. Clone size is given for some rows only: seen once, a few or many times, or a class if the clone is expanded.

cdr3_aa: CASSPGQVFSYEQYF
cdr3_nt: TGTGCCAGCAGTCCGGGACAGGTTTTTTCCTACGAGCAGTACTTC
cdr3_length: 15
d_call: TRBD1
v_call: TRBV6-1
j_call: TRBJ2-7
clone_size: few

cdr3_aa: CASLGLGQGSYGYTF
cdr3_nt: TGTGCCAGCCTGGGGTTAGGGCAGGGTAGCTATGGCTACACCTTC
cdr3_length: 15
d_call: -
v_call: TRBV6-5
j_call: TRBJ1-2
clone_size: -

cdr3_aa: CATSRDLVVFYEQYF
cdr3_nt: TGTGCCACCAGCAGAGATCTTGTGGTTTTCTACGAGCAGTACTTC
cdr3_length: 15
d_call: -
v_call: TRBV15
j_call: TRBJ2-7
clone_size: few

cdr3_aa: CASSLGFQGNSGELFF
cdr3_nt: TGCGCCAGCAGCTTGGGGTTCCAGGGTAATTCCGGGGAGCTGTTTTTT
cdr3_length: 16
d_call: -
v_call: TRBV5-1
j_call: TRBJ2-2
clone_size: -

cdr3_aa: CASRNTPTSPESFYEQYF
cdr3_nt: TGCGCCAGCAGGAACACACCGACTAGTCCAGAATCCTTCTACGAGCAGTACTTC
cdr3_length: 18
d_call: -
v_call: TRBV2
j_call: TRBJ2-7
clone_size: -

cdr3_aa: CASSPGGNYNEQFF
cdr3_nt: TGTGCCAGCAGTCCGGGGGGAAATTACAATGAGCAGTTCTTC
cdr3_length: 14
d_call: TRBD2
v_call: TRBV27
j_call: TRBJ2-1
clone_size: -

cdr3_aa: CASSFRTSGSNEQFF
cdr3_nt: TGTGCCAGCAGCTTCCGGACTAGCGGGAGCAATGAGCAGTTCTTC
cdr3_length: 15
d_call: TRBD2
v_call: TRBV7-9
j_call: TRBJ2-1
clone_size: few

cdr3_aa: CASSLGSSGTYEQYF
cdr3_nt: TGCGCCAGCAGCTTGGGCTCTAGCGGAACCTACGAGCAGTACTTC
cdr3_length: 15
d_call: TRBD2
v_call: TRBV5-1
j_call: TRBJ2-7
clone_size: once

cdr3_aa: CASSDDRDSTGELFF
cdr3_nt: TGTGCCAGCAGTGACGACAGGGATAGCACCGGGGAGCTGTTTTTT
cdr3_length: 15
d_call: TRBD1
v_call: TRBV25-1
j_call: TRBJ2-2
clone_size: -

cdr3_aa: CASSDLSYEQYF
cdr3_nt: TGCGCCAGCAGTGACTTGTCCTACGAGCAGTACTTC
cdr3_length: 12
d_call: -
v_call: TRBV10-1
j_call: TRBJ2-7
clone_size: -

cdr3_aa: CASSYLPTQGGGYTF
cdr3_nt: TGTGCCAGCAGCTACCTCCCGACCCAGGGAGGCGGCTACACCTTC
cdr3_length: 15
d_call: -
v_call: TRBV7-9
j_call: TRBJ1-2
clone_size: once

cdr3_aa: CASSLGGTSAHAGELFF
cdr3_nt: TGCGCCAGCAGCTTGGGGGGGACTAGCGCCCACGCCGGGGAGCTGTTTTTT
cdr3_length: 17
d_call: TRBD2
v_call: TRBV5-1
j_call: TRBJ2-2
clone_size: -

cdr3_aa: CASSQDLGFTYEQYF
cdr3_nt: TGTGCCAGCAGCCAAGATCTGGGGTTTACCTACGAGCAGTACTTC
cdr3_length: 15
d_call: -
v_call: TRBV14
j_call: TRBJ2-7
clone_size: -